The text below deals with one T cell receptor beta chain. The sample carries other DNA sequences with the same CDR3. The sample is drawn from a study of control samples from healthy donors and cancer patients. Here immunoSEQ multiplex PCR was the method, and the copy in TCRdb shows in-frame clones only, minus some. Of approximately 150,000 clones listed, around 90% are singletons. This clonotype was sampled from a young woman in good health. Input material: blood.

The chain's CDR3 is CAWSMGQGAGGYTF. DNA for the CDR3: TGTGCCTGGAGTATGGGACAGGGGGCGGGGGGCTACACCTTC. V usage is TRBV30 and J usage is TRBJ1-2; TRBD1 matches 12 bases. V trimming: 2 bases; J trimming: 8 bases; junction bases outside the gene matches: 6. This CDR3 is built from 14 residues. CDR1 and CDR2 from the germline V gene are GTSNPN and SVGIG (reference sequence).